Listed below are T cell receptor beta chains from one sample, sequenced in a study of neurological immune-mediated disorders. One entry per CDR3 protein results from TCRdb running MiXCR on the 5' RACE reads. The sample has about 65,000 distinct CDR3 sequences; 4.1% are singletons. The source material was PBMCs. These receptors came from a man aged 50 to 60 with multiple sclerosis. Each CDR3 is given with its conserved first and last residue. The D gene is left open where the match is weak. A clone size is listed for some rows: how often the clone was seen (once, few, many), or a class if it is expanded.

J gene: TRBJ1-5
V gene: TRBV6-5
D gene: TRBD1
clone size: many
CDR3 protein: CASSSDRGLSQPQHF
CDR3 DNA: TGTGCCAGCAGTTCGGACAGGGGGCTAAGTCAGCCCCAGCATTTT

J gene: TRBJ1-5
V gene: TRBV6-1
D gene: -
clone size: many
CDR3 protein: CASSEWEQPSNQPQNF
CDR3 DNA: TGTGCCAGCAGTGAATGGGAGCAACCTAGCAATCAGCCCCAGAATTTT

J gene: TRBJ2-7
V gene: TRBV12-3/TRBV12-4
D gene: TRBD1
clone size: few
CDR3 protein: CASSPSLGQGFYEQYF
CDR3 DNA: TGTGCCAGCAGCCCCTCTTTGGGACAGGGGTTTTACGAGCAGTACTTC

J gene: TRBJ1-6
V gene: TRBV3-1
D gene: -
clone size: -
CDR3 protein: CASSLRNHNSPLHF
CDR3 DNA: TGTGCCAGCAGCCTGAGGAACCATAATTCACCCCTCCACTTT

J gene: TRBJ1-1
V gene: TRBV5-1
D gene: -
clone size: many
CDR3 protein: CASSLAVLSGRVAEAFF
CDR3 DNA: TGCGCCAGCAGCTTGGCCGTTTTGTCTGGGAGGGTCGCTGAAGCTTTCTTT

J gene: TRBJ2-1
V gene: TRBV5-6
D gene: -
clone size: few
CDR3 protein: CASSLSLRGGRLVSYNEQFF
CDR3 DNA: TGTGCCAGCAGCTTGAGCTTGAGGGGGGGCCGCTTGGTCTCCTACAATGAGCAGTTCTTC

J gene: TRBJ1-6
V gene: TRBV5-5
D gene: -
clone size: many
CDR3 protein: CASSRQPGLLNSPLNF
CDR3 DNA: TGTGCCAGCAGCCGACAACCGGGGCTCCTTAATTCACCCCTCAACTTT

J gene: TRBJ1-2
V gene: TRBV20-1
D gene: -
clone size: many
CDR3 protein: CSAPPFGFGYTF
CDR3 DNA: TGCAGTGCCCCCCCGTTTGGGTTTGGCTACACCTTC

J gene: TRBJ2-7
V gene: TRBV7-9
D gene: -
clone size: many
CDR3 protein: CASSSGRLEQYF
CDR3 DNA: TGTGCCAGCAGCTCAGGTCGGCTCGAGCAGTACTTC

J gene: TRBJ1-4
V gene: TRBV29-1
D gene: TRBD1
clone size: many
CDR3 protein: CSPRKGGQGYEKLFF
CDR3 DNA: TGCAGTCCCCGCAAGGGGGGACAGGGTTATGAAAAACTGTTTTTT

J gene: TRBJ1-2
V gene: TRBV5-5
D gene: TRBD1
clone size: many
CDR3 protein: CASSTGQETYGYTF
CDR3 DNA: TGTGCCAGCAGCACGGGACAGGAAACGTATGGCTACACCTTC

J gene: TRBJ2-1
V gene: TRBV4-1
D gene: TRBD2
clone size: many
CDR3 protein: CASSQVAGGGVDEQFF
CDR3 DNA: TGCGCCAGCAGCCAGGTAGCGGGGGGCGGTGTGGATGAGCAGTTCTTC

J gene: TRBJ1-2
V gene: TRBV12-3/TRBV12-4
D gene: -
clone size: many
CDR3 protein: CASSPFTASTNYGYTF
CDR3 DNA: TGTGCCAGCAGCCCATTCACAGCTTCGACTAACTATGGCTACACCTTC

J gene: TRBJ2-1
V gene: TRBV2
D gene: -
clone size: many
CDR3 protein: CASREGGNEQFF
CDR3 DNA: TGTGCCAGCAGAGAAGGGGGCAATGAGCAGTTCTTC

J gene: TRBJ1-1
V gene: TRBV3-1
D gene: -
clone size: many
CDR3 protein: CASSPGGNTEAFF
CDR3 DNA: TGTGCCAGCAGCCCGGGGGGGAACACTGAAGCTTTCTTT

J gene: TRBJ2-4
V gene: TRBV20-1
D gene: -
clone size: many
CDR3 protein: CSARGSPIAKNIQYF
CDR3 DNA: TGCAGTGCTAGGGGAAGCCCTATAGCCAAAAACATTCAGTACTTC

J gene: TRBJ2-7
V gene: TRBV5-6
D gene: -
clone size: many
CDR3 protein: CASSLRATYEQYF
CDR3 DNA: TGTGCCAGCAGCTTGCGGGCTACTTACGAGCAGTACTTC

J gene: TRBJ2-4
V gene: TRBV20-1
D gene: -
clone size: many
CDR3 protein: CSVTAPLAKNIQYF
CDR3 DNA: TGCAGTGTCACGGCGCCTTTAGCCAAAAACATTCAGTACTTC

J gene: TRBJ1-5
V gene: TRBV6-4
D gene: -
clone size: few
CDR3 protein: CAPGQVEWPQNF
CDR3 DNA: TGTGCTCCGGGGCAGGTGGAATGGCCCCAGAATTTT

J gene: TRBJ2-3
V gene: TRBV5-1
D gene: TRBD2
clone size: many
CDR3 protein: CASSLAPAGAGTDTQYF
CDR3 DNA: TGCGCCAGCAGCTTGGCACCAGCGGGGGCCGGGACAGATACGCAGTATTTT

J gene: TRBJ1-1
V gene: TRBV12-3/TRBV12-4
D gene: -
clone size: many
CDR3 protein: CASSFQGWNTEAFF
CDR3 DNA: TGTGCCAGCAGTTTCCAGGGTTGGAACACTGAAGCTTTCTTT

J gene: TRBJ1-2
V gene: TRBV5-1
D gene: -
clone size: many
CDR3 protein: CASKQTEDRRSYGYTF
CDR3 DNA: TGCGCCAGCAAACAAACAGAGGACCGAAGGAGCTATGGCTACACCTTC

J gene: TRBJ2-4
V gene: TRBV12-3/TRBV12-4
D gene: -
clone size: many
CDR3 protein: CASTLGAVAKNIQYF
CDR3 DNA: TGTGCCAGCACCCTGGGGGCGGTAGCCAAAAACATTCAGTACTTC

J gene: TRBJ2-7
V gene: TRBV5-1
D gene: -
clone size: many
CDR3 protein: CASSLASHYEQYF
CDR3 DNA: TGCGCCAGCAGCTTGGCCAGTCACTACGAGCAGTACTTC

J gene: TRBJ1-3
V gene: TRBV5-4
D gene: -
clone size: few
CDR3 protein: CASSFISGNTIYF
CDR3 DNA: TGTGCCAGCAGCTTCATCTCTGGAAACACCATATATTTT

J gene: TRBJ1-5
V gene: TRBV5-1
D gene: -
clone size: many
CDR3 protein: CASSLGWDQPQHF
CDR3 DNA: TGCGCCAGCAGCTTGGGATGGGATCAGCCCCAGCATTTT

J gene: TRBJ2-1
V gene: TRBV20-1
D gene: -
clone size: many
CDR3 protein: CSARGPPNNEQFF
CDR3 DNA: TGCAGTGCTAGAGGCCCACCCAACAATGAGCAGTTCTTC

J gene: TRBJ1-6
V gene: TRBV20-1
D gene: TRBD1
clone size: many
CDR3 protein: CSAPTGANSPLNF
CDR3 DNA: TGCAGTGCTCCAACAGGGGCCAATTCACCCCTCAACTTT

J gene: TRBJ2-3
V gene: TRBV10-2
D gene: TRBD1
clone size: many
CDR3 protein: CASSERQGFTDTQYF
CDR3 DNA: TGCGCCAGCAGTGAGCGACAGGGGTTCACAGATACGCAGTATTTT

J gene: TRBJ1-2
V gene: TRBV29-1
D gene: -
clone size: many
CDR3 protein: CSAKRVSRHQKPYGYTF
CDR3 DNA: TGCAGCGCCAAACGAGTGAGTCGACACCAAAAACCATATGGCTACACCTTC

J gene: TRBJ1-5
V gene: TRBV20-1
D gene: -
clone size: many
CDR3 protein: CSASSQSAPQHF
CDR3 DNA: TGCAGTGCTAGCTCTCAGTCAGCGCCCCAGCATTTT

J gene: TRBJ1-5
V gene: TRBV12-3/TRBV12-4
D gene: -
clone size: few
CDR3 protein: CASSLEQRGRSNQPQNF
CDR3 DNA: TGTGCCAGCAGTTTGGAACAAAGGGGCAGAAGCAATCAGCCCCAGAATTTT

J gene: TRBJ2-2
V gene: TRBV2
D gene: TRBD1
clone size: few
CDR3 protein: CASSTQTGRRTGELFF
CDR3 DNA: TGTGCCAGCAGCACTCAGACAGGGAGACGCACCGGGGAGCTGTTTTTT

J gene: TRBJ2-2
V gene: TRBV5-1
D gene: -
clone size: many
CDR3 protein: CASSLWDPTGELFF
CDR3 DNA: TGCGCCAGCAGCTTGTGGGATCCCACCGGGGAGCTGTTTTTT

J gene: TRBJ2-5
V gene: TRBV7-2
D gene: -
clone size: many
CDR3 protein: CASSAVETQYF
CDR3 DNA: TGTGCCAGCAGCGCCGTAGAGACCCAGTACTTC

J gene: TRBJ2-2
V gene: TRBV7-8
D gene: -
clone size: many
CDR3 protein: CASSLRVGATGELFF
CDR3 DNA: TGTGCCAGCAGCTTACGTGTGGGGGCAACCGGGGAGCTGTTTTTT

J gene: TRBJ1-1
V gene: TRBV12-3/TRBV12-4
D gene: -
clone size: many
CDR3 protein: CASRPGVQIEAFF
CDR3 DNA: TGTGCCAGCAGACCAGGGGTTCAGATTGAAGCTTTCTTT

J gene: TRBJ2-3
V gene: TRBV12-5
D gene: TRBD1
clone size: -
CDR3 protein: CASGLVRTGGRSTDTQYF
CDR3 DNA: TGTGCTAGTGGTTTGGTAAGAACAGGGGGCAGAAGCACAGATACGCAGTATTTT

J gene: TRBJ2-1
V gene: TRBV7-8
D gene: -
clone size: -
CDR3 protein: CASSGRLGVDEQFF
CDR3 DNA: TGTGCCAGCAGCGGACGCCTAGGGGTCGATGAGCAGTTCTTC

J gene: TRBJ2-6
V gene: TRBV5-1
D gene: -
clone size: few
CDR3 protein: CASSFEGVGPGANVLTF
CDR3 DNA: TGCGCCAGCAGCTTCGAAGGGGTGGGCCCTGGGGCCAACGTCCTGACTTTC

J gene: TRBJ2-7
V gene: TRBV6-6
D gene: -
clone size: many
CDR3 protein: CASTKEPLGYEQYF
CDR3 DNA: TGTGCCAGCACCAAGGAACCGTTGGGTTACGAGCAGTACTTC

J gene: TRBJ2-5
V gene: TRBV4-3
D gene: -
clone size: -
CDR3 protein: CASSQDIKGWNTQYF
CDR3 DNA: TGCGCCAGCAGTCAAGATATTAAGGGATGGAACACCCAGTACTTC

J gene: TRBJ1-1
V gene: TRBV28
D gene: TRBD1
clone size: many
CDR3 protein: CASSSQGAVRTEAFF
CDR3 DNA: TGTGCCAGCAGTTCCCAGGGGGCCGTAAGGACTGAAGCTTTCTTT

J gene: TRBJ2-7
V gene: TRBV20-1
D gene: -
clone size: many
CDR3 protein: CSARDWKGSDYEQYF
CDR3 DNA: TGCAGTGCTAGAGATTGGAAGGGATCTGACTACGAGCAGTACTTC

J gene: TRBJ2-2
V gene: TRBV12-3/TRBV12-4
D gene: TRBD1
clone size: many
CDR3 protein: CASRPPRGQGTGELFF
CDR3 DNA: TGTGCCAGCAGACCCCCCAGGGGACAGGGGACCGGGGAGCTGTTTTTT

J gene: TRBJ1-2
V gene: TRBV3-1
D gene: -
clone size: -
CDR3 protein: CASSHSREGYTF
CDR3 DNA: TGTGCCAGCAGCCATAGCAGGGAAGGCTACACCTTC

J gene: TRBJ1-5
V gene: TRBV12-3/TRBV12-4
D gene: -
clone size: many
CDR3 protein: CASSSKTSNQPQHF
CDR3 DNA: TGTGCCAGCAGTTCGAAGACAAGTAATCAGCCCCAGCATTTT

J gene: TRBJ2-1
V gene: TRBV6-6
D gene: TRBD1
clone size: many
CDR3 protein: CASSSGTGSSNEQFF
CDR3 DNA: TGTGCCAGCAGTTCCGGGACAGGGTCCAGCAATGAGCAGTTCTTC

J gene: TRBJ1-1
V gene: TRBV29-1
D gene: TRBD1
clone size: many
CDR3 protein: CSVDRGQTVHTEAFF
CDR3 DNA: TGCAGCGTTGATCGGGGACAGACAGTGCACACTGAAGCTTTCTTT

J gene: TRBJ1-1
V gene: TRBV28
D gene: TRBD1
clone size: -
CDR3 protein: CASSTGTGRNTEAFF
CDR3 DNA: TGTGCCAGCAGTACCGGGACAGGGAGGAACACTGAAGCTTTCTTT